This T cell receptor (beta chain) was sequenced for a study of T-cell memory formation after mild COVID-19. TCRdb re-called the 5' RACE reads with MiXCR, one entry per CDR3 protein. This repertoire shows roughly 450,000 distinct CDR3 sequences, about 20% found once; its top ten account for 20% to 25%. The CDR3 length is 14 residues. Trimming cost V 5 bases and J 2 bases, with 13 bases left between them. CDR1 SGHRS and CDR2 YFSETQ come from the germline V gene. The chain is built from TRBV5-1 and TRBJ2-5; D is unresolved. The source of this sequence is a man between 18 and 35 years old who had mild COVID-19 (a few samples of this study predate the infection). Cell type and time point are not known. Sequencing used PBMCs or a T cell subset sorted from them (not recorded which). CDR3 residues: CASRPSGSQETQYF. The CDR3 DNA reads as TGCGCCAGCAGACCGTCCGGGTCGCAAGAGACCCAGTACTTC. The full variable domain, its missing parts supplied by reference TRBV5-1 and TRBJ2-5, is KAGVTQTPRYLIKTRGQQVTLSCSPISGHRSVSWYQQTPGQGLQFLFEYFSETQRNKGNFPGRFSGRQFSNSRSEMNVSTLELGDSALYLCASRPSGSQETQYFGPGTRLLVL.